These 11 T cell receptor beta chains were all obtained from the same sample, sequenced in a study of OX40 agonist ivuxolimab in advanced cancers. Assay: immunoSEQ multiplex PCR; the TCRdb copy retains only in-frame clones and omits some. Among some 70,000 clones listed, about 86% were seen once. Sequencing was performed on CD4+ or CD8+ T cells sorted from blood, taken in a trial of the OX40 agonist ivuxolimab. The source of these receptors is an adult with an advanced solid tumor such as melanoma, head and neck, liver or kidney cancer.

The rearrangement uses TRBV12-5 and TRBJ2-3; D possibly corresponds to TRBD1 (6 bases). Germline CDR1 LGHNT, CDR2 FRNRAP. Trimming left V 7 bases short and J 6 bases short, with 20 bases between. This CDR3 has 15 residues. DNA of the CDR3: TGTGCTAGTGCCGATCGGACAGCTCAGCGGGATACGCAGTATTTT. It yields the protein CASADRTAQRDTQYF.

The V gene is TRBV6-6, the J gene TRBJ2-7; no definite D call. This CDR3 comprises 14 residues. Trimming removed 6 bases from V and 3 bases from J, with 15 bases in between. From germline, CDR1 is MNHNY and CDR2 SVGAGI (reference sequence). The CDR3 nucleotides are TGTGCCAGCAGCCCTCCGGCGAACCGCTACGAGCAGTACTTC. Encoded protein: CASSPPANRYEQYF.

The rearrangement uses TRBV18 and TRBJ1-1; 9 bases align to TRBD1. V shed 3 bases, J shed 2 bases, and the junction held 7 bases outside the gene matches. Germline CDR1 KGHSH, CDR2 LQKENI. There are 16 residues in the CDR3. The CDR3 here is CASSPKQGAFNTEAFF. The CDR3 DNA reads as TGTGCCAGCTCACCCAAACAGGGGGCGTTCAACACTGAAGCTTTCTTT.

This chain joins TRBV4-1 and TRBJ1-1; D unclear. CDR3 length: 14 amino acids. In germline, CDR1 is MGHRA, CDR2 YSYEKL. Here the CDR3 reads CATKKGPLDTEAFF. In DNA, the CDR3 is TGCGCAACTAAGAAGGGCCCGCTTGACACTGAAGCTTTCTTT.

This clone was observed a handful of times. The genes are TRBV29-1 and TRBJ2-7; D may correspond to TRBD1 or TRBD2 (7 bases each). Deletions cut 5 bases from V and 2 bases from J, with 13 bases between. The CDR3 length is 13 residues. CDR1 and CDR2 from the germline V gene are SQVTM and ANQGSEA. The CDR3 coding sequence is TGCAGCGTTAGACAGGGAGGGACCTACGAGCAGTACTTC. Its translation: CSVRQGGTYEQYF.

This chain joins TRBV15 and TRBJ2-6; D unresolved. The CDR3 totals 16 residues. Germline assignment: CDR1 LNHNV and CDR2 YYDKDF (reference sequence). V lost 0 bases, J lost 5 bases, and 11 bases lay in between. The CDR3 protein is CATSRDSRMRANVLTF. The CDR3 coding sequence is TGTGCCACCAGCAGAGATTCAAGGATGCGGGCCAACGTCCTGACTTTC. The full variable domain, rest sourced from reference TRBV15 and TRBJ2-6, is DAMVIQNPRYQVTQFGKPVTLSCSQTLNHNVMYWYQQKSSQAPKLLFHYYDKDFNNEADTPDNFQSRRPNTSFCFLDIRSPGLGDTAMYLCATSRDSRMRANVLTFGAGSRLTVL.

The chain combines TRBV7-2 with TRBJ2-7, with a tentative D call TRBD2 (5 bases). This CDR3 has 16 amino acids. Germline values: CDR1 SGHTA, CDR2 FQGNSA. V lost 1 base and J 3 bases, leaving 16 bases between the germline ends. The CDR3 region has the DNA TGTGCCAGCAGCTTAGGGGAGCTCCTCCCCTACTACGAGCAGTACTTC. It specifies CASSLGELLPYYEQYF.

V and J are TRBV7-8 and TRBJ2-7, with D perhaps TRBD1 (6 bases). The CDR3 consists of 16 residues. From germline, CDR1 is SGHVS and CDR2 FQNEAQ. The V and J ends lost 2 bases and 3 bases respectively, with 17 bases between them. The CDR3 protein is CASSLTGRPSHYEQYF. CDR3 coding DNA: TGTGCCAGCAGCTTAACAGGGCGACCGTCCCACTACGAGCAGTACTTC.

The chain carries TRBV19 and TRBJ2-4; 8 nucleotides line up with TRBD1. Trimming at V came to 5 bases and at J to 6 bases, leaving 12 bases not matched to a gene. This CDR3 comprises 16 residues. Germline V CDR1 and CDR2: LNHDA, SQIVND (reference sequence). CDR3 residues: CASSFPQGARVNIQYF. The CDR3 DNA follows: TGTGCCAGTAGTTTTCCCCAGGGGGCGAGGGTAAACATTCAGTACTTC.

The V and J genes are TRBV6-6 and TRBJ2-5; D is possibly TRBD2 (6 bases). There are 14 residues in the CDR3. V lost 8 bases and J 4 bases, leaving 17 bases between the germline ends. Looked up from germline, CDR1 is MNHNY and CDR2 is SVGAGI (reference sequence). Here the CDR3 reads CASAIGGLRETQYF. As DNA, the CDR3 is TGTGCCAGCGCAATCGGAGGGCTGCGAGAGACCCAGTACTTC.

V is TRBV5-1 and J is TRBJ1-5; no clear D gene. Trimming shortened V by 0 bases and J by 2 bases, and 12 bases separated the two germline ends. Germline CDR1 and CDR2: SGHRS and YFSETQ. The CDR3 is made up of 16 amino acids. The CDR3 is CASSLEGRNGNQPQHF. The CDR3 DNA is TGCGCCAGCAGCTTGGAAGGGAGGAACGGCAATCAGCCCCAGCATTTT. Full variable domain (rest looked up from reference TRBV5-1 and TRBJ1-5): KAGVTQTPRYLIKTRGQQVTLSCSPISGHRSVSWYQQTPGQGLQFLFEYFSETQRNKGNFPGRFSGRQFSNSRSEMNVSTLELGDSALYLCASSLEGRNGNQPQHFGDGTRLSIL.